This is a list of T cell receptor beta chains from one sample in a study of cytomegalovirus exposure and HLA in healthy donors. Clones were read by immunoSEQ multiplex PCR, and TCRdb kept only the in-frame ones, dropping some. Of 180,000 or so clones detected, roughly 80% appear once; the ten largest clones hold 2.5% to 3.5%. The source material was PBMCs. The receptor set was obtained from a female donor in good health and CMV-seronegative. Both conserved end residues are part of each CDR3.

>TRBV7-9|TRBJ2-7
CASSLVGLAYEQYF
>TRBV19|TRBJ2-2
CASSIGGEANTGELFF
>TRBV7-9|TRBJ2-5
CASSLAKQGEETQYF
>TRBV18|TRBJ2-5
CASSVEAAQETQYF
>TRBV28|TRBJ2-1
CASRTGGSYNEQFF
>TRBV10-3|TRBJ2-4
CAISEGQGKTKNIQYF
>TRBV5-6|TRBJ2-7
CASSLYGGEQYF
>TRBV28|TRBJ1-3
CASSLWPSGNTIYF
>TRBV4-3|TRBJ1-6
CASSQGRSSYNSPLHF
>TRBV9|TRBJ2-3
CASSVSSGTDTQYF
>TRBV6-5|TRBJ2-5
CASSYSASGGETQYF
>TRBV9|TRBJ2-7
CASSDFAGTGGVYEQYF
>TRBV28|TRBJ2-1
CASSFGTGAYNEQFF
>TRBV28|TRBJ2-1
CASSFLGANEQFF
>TRBV28|TRBJ1-2
CASSLWGGRANYGYTF
>TRBV9|TRBJ2-2
CASSFRAGSGTGELFF
>TRBV7-6|TRBJ2-7
CASSLWEAAYEQYF
>TRBV6-1|TRBJ1-1
CASSVIQGRADTEAFF
>TRBV5-1|TRBJ2-2
CASSPGTSEPTGELFF
>TRBV27|TRBJ2-1
CASSLVGGASYNEQFF
>TRBV10-3|TRBJ2-5
CAISRTSGGKQETQYF
>TRBV5-6|TRBJ2-7
CASSLPIARYEQYF
>TRBV7-8|TRBJ2-7
CASSLGTSATYEQYF
>TRBV19|TRBJ1-5
CASTTAIGPQHF
>TRBV7-8|TRBJ2-2
CASSFLAGGTGELFF
>TRBV7-8|TRBJ2-1
CASSSRLAGGVYNEQFF
>TRBV19|TRBJ1-4
CASSTPGQGEKLFF
>TRBV7-9|TRBJ1-2
CASSLAPRFEGYTF
>TRBV6-5|TRBJ2-7
CASSYDLAGISEQYF
>TRBV7-3|TRBJ2-1
CASSSQALSSYNEQFF
>TRBV11-1|TRBJ2-7
CASSLKQGNFYEQYF
>TRBV28|TRBJ1-2
CASSLQGALVYGYTF
>TRBV5-1|TRBJ1-4
CASSLDRGDEKLFF
>TRBV9|TRBJ1-6
CASSVDGGAYNSPLHF
>TRBV7-9|TRBJ1-2
CASRSTGGEYGYTF
>TRBV2|TRBJ1-2
CASTAGQGSYGYTF
>TRBV27|TRBJ2-3
CASSRAGGFTDTQYF
>TRBV6-5|TRBJ1-1
CASRRDRRDNTEAFF
>TRBV7-2|TRBJ1-5
CASSPDTDQPQHF
>TRBV15|TRBJ1-3
CATSRSQGAEGNTIYF
>TRBV9|TRBJ1-6
CASSVDGTGNSPLHF
>TRBV30|TRBJ1-2
CAWSVPGTGDGYTF
>TRBV5-1|TRBJ1-1
CASSLGQGAEAFF
>TRBV6-1|TRBJ1-1
CASTLSKGGGTEAFF
>TRBV6-4|TRBJ1-2
CASRKTAITYGYTF
>TRBV6-1|TRBJ1-2
CASWTGVNYGYTF
>TRBV7-3|TRBJ1-4
CASSLGGARTNEKLFF
>TRBV7-2|TRBJ2-7
CASSLFGVAFTYEQYF
>TRBV7-2|TRBJ1-5
CASGMSNQPQHF
>TRBV19|TRBJ2-1
CASSNRLADNEQFF
>TRBV7-3|TRBJ1-1
CASSLTGGNTEAFF
>TRBV19|TRBJ1-5
CASSFGSGNQPQHF
>TRBV27|TRBJ2-7
CASSFSGAEYEQYF
>TRBV18|TRBJ1-2
CASRDRGADYGYTF
>TRBV19|TRBJ1-2
CASSPRDDRGVGYTF
>TRBV19|TRBJ2-3
CASSIGERADTQYF